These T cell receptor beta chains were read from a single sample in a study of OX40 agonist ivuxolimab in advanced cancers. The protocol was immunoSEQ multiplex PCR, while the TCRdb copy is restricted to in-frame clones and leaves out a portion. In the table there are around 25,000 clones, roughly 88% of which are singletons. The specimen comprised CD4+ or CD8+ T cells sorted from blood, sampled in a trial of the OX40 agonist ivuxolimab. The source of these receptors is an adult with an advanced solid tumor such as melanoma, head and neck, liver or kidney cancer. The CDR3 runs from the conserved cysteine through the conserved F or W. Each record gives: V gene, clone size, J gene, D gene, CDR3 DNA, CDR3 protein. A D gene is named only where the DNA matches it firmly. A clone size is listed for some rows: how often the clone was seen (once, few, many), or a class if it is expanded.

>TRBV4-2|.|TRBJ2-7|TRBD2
TGTGCCAGCACCCCGGGAGGCTCCTACGAGCAGTACTTC
CASTPGGSYEQYF
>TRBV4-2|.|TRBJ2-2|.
TGTGCCAGCAGCCCTGGTGAGGAGGAGCTGTTTTTT
CASSPGEEELFF
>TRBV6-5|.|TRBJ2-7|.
TGTGCCAGCAGTTACTCGAGGCTAGCGTGGTACGAGCAGTACTTC
CASSYSRLAWYEQYF
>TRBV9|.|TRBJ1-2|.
TGTGCCAGCAGCGCCCAGGACCGCCGGGCTGATGGCTACACCTTC
CASSAQDRRADGYTF
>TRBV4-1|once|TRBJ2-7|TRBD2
TGCGCCAGCAGCCAAGCGGGAGGGCCCTACGAGCAGTACTTC
CASSQAGGPYEQYF
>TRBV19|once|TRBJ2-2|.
TGTGCCAGTACAGAGGCCTGGGGGACCGGGGAGCTGTTTTTT
CASTEAWGTGELFF
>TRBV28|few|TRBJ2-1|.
TGTGCCAGCAGTTTAGAGGTCGCGATTTACAATGAGCAGTTCTTC
CASSLEVAIYNEQFF
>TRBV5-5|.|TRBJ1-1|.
TGTGCCAGCAGCTGGCAAACGAACACTGAAGCTTTCTTT
CASSWQTNTEAFF
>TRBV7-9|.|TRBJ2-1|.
TGTGCCAGCAGCTTAAACCCCAATGAGCAGTTCTTC
CASSLNPNEQFF
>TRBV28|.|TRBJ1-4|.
TGTGCCAGCAGCGACAGCTACGATGAAAAACTGTTTTTT
CASSDSYDEKLFF
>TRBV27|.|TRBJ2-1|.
TGTGCCAGCACCACAAGATCTGATGGGTACAATGAGCAGTTCTTC
CASTTRSDGYNEQFF
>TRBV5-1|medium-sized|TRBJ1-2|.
TGCGCCAGCAGCTTGCCGGAGGGCTCGAGCTATGGCTACACCTTC
CASSLPEGSSYGYTF
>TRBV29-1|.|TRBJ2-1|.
TGCAGCGTTGGGACCCTATTGAGCTCCTACAATGAGCAGTTCTTC
CSVGTLLSSYNEQFF
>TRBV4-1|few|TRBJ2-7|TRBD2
TGCGCCAGCAGCCAATCGTCCGGGACTAGCAGGTACGAGCAGTACTTC
CASSQSSGTSRYEQYF
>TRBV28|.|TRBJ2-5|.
TGTGCCAGCAGTTTATCCTTTCGGGGCGGGGAATACCAAGAGACCCAGTACTTC
CASSLSFRGGEYQETQYF
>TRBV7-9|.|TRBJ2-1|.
TGTGCCAGTATCCGGGACAACTACAATGAGCAGTTCTTC
CASIRDNYNEQFF
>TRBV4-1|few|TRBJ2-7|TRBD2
TGCGCCAGCAGCCAAGAGAGGCTAGCGGCGTTGTACTTC
CASSQERLAALYF
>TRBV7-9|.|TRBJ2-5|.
TGTGCCAGCAGCTCGCCGGACAGTCTCAAGACCCAGTACTTC
CASSSPDSLKTQYF
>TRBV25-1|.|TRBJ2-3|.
TGTGCCAGCAGTGATGGGGTAACGGGAGATGGCACAGATACGCAGTATTTT
CASSDGVTGDGTDTQYF
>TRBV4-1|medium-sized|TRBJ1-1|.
TGCGCCAGCAGCCAAGATCGGGGGGGAGGAAGAACTGAAGCTTTCTTT
CASSQDRGGGRTEAFF
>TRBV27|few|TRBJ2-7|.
TGTGCCAGCAGCGGAACCCTGGACAGGGTAAATAGCGGGGGAAGATACGAGCAGTACTTC
CASSGTLDRVNSGGRYEQYF
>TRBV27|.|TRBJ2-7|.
TGTGCCAGCAGTCCTCATCTCGGTGAGCAGTACTTC
CASSPHLGEQYF
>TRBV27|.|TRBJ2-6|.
TGTGCCAGCAGTTTAGATCGAGTGCCTGGGGCCAACGTCCTGACTTTC
CASSLDRVPGANVLTF
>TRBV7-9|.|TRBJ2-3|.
TGTGCCAGCAGCTTAGTTAGTCCGGGGTCAACATTCACAGATACGCAGTATTTT
CASSLVSPGSTFTDTQYF
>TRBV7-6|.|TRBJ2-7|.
TGTGCCAGCAGCCCGACCGGGGGCTACGAGCAGTACTTC
CASSPTGGYEQYF
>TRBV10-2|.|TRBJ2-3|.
TGCGCCAGCAGTGAGCCGGTAGATACGCAGTATTTT
CASSEPVDTQYF
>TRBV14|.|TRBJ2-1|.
TGTGCCAGCAGCCAAGATCCGGCGGGTTCCTACAATGAGCAGTTCTTC
CASSQDPAGSYNEQFF
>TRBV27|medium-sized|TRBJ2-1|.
TGTGCCAGCAGTCACTACAGGGATGAGCAGTTCTTC
CASSHYRDEQFF
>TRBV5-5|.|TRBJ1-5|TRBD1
TGTGCCAGCAGCTTGGGGGACAGGGGGCAAGTTCAGCCCCAGCATTTT
CASSLGDRGQVQPQHF
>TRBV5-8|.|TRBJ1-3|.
TGTGCCAGCAGTTACGACACGAGCTCTGGAAACACCATATATTTT
CASSYDTSSGNTIYF
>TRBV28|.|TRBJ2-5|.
TGTGCCAGCAGTTTAGGCCACCAAGAGACCCAGTACTTC
CASSLGHQETQYF
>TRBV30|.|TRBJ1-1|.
TGTGCCTGGAGTGACGGACTGAACACTGAAGCTTTCTTT
CAWSDGLNTEAFF
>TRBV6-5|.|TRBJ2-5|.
TGTGCCAGCAGTTACGGTCAGGGTGAGACCCAGTACTTC
CASSYGQGETQYF
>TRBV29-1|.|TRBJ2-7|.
TGCAGCGTTGAGGAGGGTGATGGGTACGAGCAGTACTTC
CSVEEGDGYEQYF
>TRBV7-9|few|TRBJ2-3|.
TGTGCCAGCAGCTTAGTCCGGACAGATACGCAGTATTTT
CASSLVRTDTQYF
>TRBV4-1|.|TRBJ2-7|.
TGCGCCAGCAGCCAAGCCCTTGGCGGCGTTAGCTCCTACGAGCAGTACTTC
CASSQALGGVSSYEQYF
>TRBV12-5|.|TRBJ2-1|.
TGTGCTAGTGGTAACGGACAATACAATGAGCAGTTCTTC
CASGNGQYNEQFF